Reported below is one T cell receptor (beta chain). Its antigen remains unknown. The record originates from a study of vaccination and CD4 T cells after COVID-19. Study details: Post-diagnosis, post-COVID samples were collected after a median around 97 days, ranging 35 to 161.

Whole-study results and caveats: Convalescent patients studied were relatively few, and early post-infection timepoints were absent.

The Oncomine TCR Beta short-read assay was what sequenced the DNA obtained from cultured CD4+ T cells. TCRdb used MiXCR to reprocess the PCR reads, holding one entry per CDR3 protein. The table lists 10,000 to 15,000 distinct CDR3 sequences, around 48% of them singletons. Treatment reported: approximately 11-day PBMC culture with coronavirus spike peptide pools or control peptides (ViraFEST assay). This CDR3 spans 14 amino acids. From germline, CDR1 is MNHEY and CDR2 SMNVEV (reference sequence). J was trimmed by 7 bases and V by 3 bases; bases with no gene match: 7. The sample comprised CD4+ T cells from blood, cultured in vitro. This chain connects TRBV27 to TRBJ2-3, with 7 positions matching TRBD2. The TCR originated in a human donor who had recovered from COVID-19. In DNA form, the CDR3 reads TGTGCCAGCAGTTTGGGGGGGGGACCTAATACGCAGTATTTT. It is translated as CASSLGGGPNTQYF.